This T cell receptor (beta chain) was sequenced in a study of tissue T cells after allogeneic stem cell transplantation. Study in general: Adult allogeneic hematopoietic cell transplant recipients with steroid-refractory graft-versus-host disease were prospectively enrolled for research autopsy. Regarding the study as a whole: Tissue-detected TCR repertoire was only partly captured by blood and spleen T cells. Shared clones across patients were few; motif clustering revealed tissue-specific shared signatures. This small cohort was clinically heterogeneous, and sampling depth was a limitation.

In regard to this clone: Its antigen is not identified.

Generated by immunoSEQ multiplex PCR, the TCRdb table keeps only in-frame clones and is missing some. This sample has 28,000 or so clones, with about 90% found just once. Looked up from germline, CDR1 is SGHKS and CDR2 is YYEKEE (reference sequence). The CDR3 is 14 residues long. V gave up 0 bases and J gave up 4 bases, with 8 bases separating them. The sequence came from a male donor older than 55 who later had graft-versus-host disease after an allogeneic stem cell transplant. The starting material was blood, obtained before transplantation. The chain couples TRBV5-5 to TRBJ1-5; D possibly corresponds to TRBD1 (5 bases). The chain's CDR3 is CASSLAGGNQPQHF. CDR3 DNA: TGTGCCAGCAGCTTGGCCGGGGGGAATCAGCCCCAGCATTTT.